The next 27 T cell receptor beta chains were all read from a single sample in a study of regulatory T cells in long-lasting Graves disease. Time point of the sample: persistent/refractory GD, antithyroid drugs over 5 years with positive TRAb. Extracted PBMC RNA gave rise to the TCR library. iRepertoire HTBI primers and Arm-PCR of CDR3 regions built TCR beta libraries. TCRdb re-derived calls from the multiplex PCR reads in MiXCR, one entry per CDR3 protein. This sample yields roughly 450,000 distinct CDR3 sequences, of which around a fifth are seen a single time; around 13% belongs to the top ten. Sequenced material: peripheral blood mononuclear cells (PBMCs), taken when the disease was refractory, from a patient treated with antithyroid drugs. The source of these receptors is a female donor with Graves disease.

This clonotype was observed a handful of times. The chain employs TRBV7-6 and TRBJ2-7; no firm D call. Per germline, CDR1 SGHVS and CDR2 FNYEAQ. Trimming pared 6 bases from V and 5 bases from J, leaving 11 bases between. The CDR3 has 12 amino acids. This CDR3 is CASSDPQDEQYF. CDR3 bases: TGTGCCAGCAGTGATCCGCAAGACGAGCAGTACTTC.

The CDR3 DNA reads as TGTGCCAGCAGCTCCGGACTAGCGGGAGGGATGGCCTACAATGAGCAGTTCTTC. This translates into CASSSGLAGGMAYNEQFF. The chain has TRBV7-8 and TRBJ2-1; 15 positions match TRBD2. CDR1 and CDR2 (germline): SGHVS, FQNEAQ. This CDR3 spans 18 amino acids. V was clipped by 4 bases and J by 2 bases; unmatched bases: 6.

The CDR3 DNA reads TGTGCCTGCCCGAGTGGGGCCCAAGAGACCCAGTACTTC. Its protein product is CACPSGAQETQYF. The chain employs TRBV30 and TRBJ2-5, with a tentative D call TRBD1 (5 bases). V was cut by 6 bases and J by 1 base, with 12 bases left in between. Per germline, CDR1 GTSNPN and CDR2 SVGIG (reference sequence). CDR3 length: 13 amino acids.

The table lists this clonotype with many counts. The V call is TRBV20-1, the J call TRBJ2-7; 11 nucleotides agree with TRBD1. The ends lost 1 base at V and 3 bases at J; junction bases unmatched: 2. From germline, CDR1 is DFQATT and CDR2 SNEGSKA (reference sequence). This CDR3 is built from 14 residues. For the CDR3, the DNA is TGCAGTGCTAGAGGGGGGACAGGGGGCTACGAGCAGTACTTC. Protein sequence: CSARGGTGGYEQYF.

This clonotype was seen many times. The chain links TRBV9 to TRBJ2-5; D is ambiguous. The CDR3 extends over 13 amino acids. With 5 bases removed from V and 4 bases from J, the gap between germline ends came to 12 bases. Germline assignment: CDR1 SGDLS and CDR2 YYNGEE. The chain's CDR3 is CASRREVRETQYF. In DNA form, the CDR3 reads TGTGCCAGCAGGAGAGAGGTTCGAGAGACCCAGTACTTC.

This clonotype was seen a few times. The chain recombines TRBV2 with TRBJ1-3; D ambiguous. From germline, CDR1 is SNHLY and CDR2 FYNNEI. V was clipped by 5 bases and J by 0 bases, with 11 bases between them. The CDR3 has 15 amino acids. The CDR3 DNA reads TGTGCCAGCAGTCGGACCCTTTACTCTGGAAACACCATATATTTT. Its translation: CASSRTLYSGNTIYF.

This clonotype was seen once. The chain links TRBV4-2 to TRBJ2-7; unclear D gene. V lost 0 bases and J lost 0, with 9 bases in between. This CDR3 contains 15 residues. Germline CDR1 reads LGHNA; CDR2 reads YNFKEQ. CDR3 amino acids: CASSQEISPSYEQYF. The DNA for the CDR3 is TGTGCCAGCAGCCAAGAGATTAGCCCCTCCTACGAGCAGTACTTC.

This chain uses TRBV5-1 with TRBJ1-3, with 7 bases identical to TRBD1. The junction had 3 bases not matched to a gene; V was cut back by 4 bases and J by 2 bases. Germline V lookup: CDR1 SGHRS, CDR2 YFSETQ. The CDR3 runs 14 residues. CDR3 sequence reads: CASSEGTAGNTIYF. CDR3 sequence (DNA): TGCGCCAGCAGCGAAGGGACAGCTGGAAACACCATATATTTT.

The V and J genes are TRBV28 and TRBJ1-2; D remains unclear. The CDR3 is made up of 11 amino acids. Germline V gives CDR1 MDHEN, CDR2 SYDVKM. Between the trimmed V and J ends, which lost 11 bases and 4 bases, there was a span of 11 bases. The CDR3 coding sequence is TGTGCCGGCTCCTTGGGCTATGGCTACACCTTC. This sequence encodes CAGSLGYGYTF.

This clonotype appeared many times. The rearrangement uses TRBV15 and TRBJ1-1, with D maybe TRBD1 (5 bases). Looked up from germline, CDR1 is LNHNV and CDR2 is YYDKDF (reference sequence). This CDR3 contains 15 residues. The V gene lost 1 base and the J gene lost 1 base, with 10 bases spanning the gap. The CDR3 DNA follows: TGTGCCACCAGCAGAGGAGGGGAGACGAACACTGAAGCTTTCTTT. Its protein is CATSRGGETNTEAFF.

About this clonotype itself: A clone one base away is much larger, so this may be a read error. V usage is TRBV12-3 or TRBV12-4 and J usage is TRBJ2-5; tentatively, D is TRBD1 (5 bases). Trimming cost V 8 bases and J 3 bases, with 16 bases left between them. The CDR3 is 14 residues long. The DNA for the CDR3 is TGTGCCAGCGCGGCGGTGTTAGGGGAAGAGACCCAGTACTTC. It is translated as CASAAVLGEETQYF.

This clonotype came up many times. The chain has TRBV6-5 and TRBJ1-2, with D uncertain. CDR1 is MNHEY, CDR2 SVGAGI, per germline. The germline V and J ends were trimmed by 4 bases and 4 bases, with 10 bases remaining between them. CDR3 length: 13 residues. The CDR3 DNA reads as TGTGCCAGCAGTTCTCGGGATGTCTATGGCTACACCTTC. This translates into CASSSRDVYGYTF.

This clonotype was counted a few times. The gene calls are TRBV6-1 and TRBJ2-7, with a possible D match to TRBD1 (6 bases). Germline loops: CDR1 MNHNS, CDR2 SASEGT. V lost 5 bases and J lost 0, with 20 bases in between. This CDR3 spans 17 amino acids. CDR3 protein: CASSPDRPLSLSYEQYF. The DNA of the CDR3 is TGTGCCAGCAGTCCTGACAGGCCCCTATCCCTCTCCTACGAGCAGTACTTC.

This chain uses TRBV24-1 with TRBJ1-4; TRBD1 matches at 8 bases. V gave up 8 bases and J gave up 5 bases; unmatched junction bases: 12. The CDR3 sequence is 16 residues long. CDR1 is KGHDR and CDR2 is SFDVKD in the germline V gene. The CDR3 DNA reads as TGTGCCACCACCGCGATCGATGACAGGGGCAATGAAAAACTGTTTTTT. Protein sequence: CATTAIDDRGNEKLFF.

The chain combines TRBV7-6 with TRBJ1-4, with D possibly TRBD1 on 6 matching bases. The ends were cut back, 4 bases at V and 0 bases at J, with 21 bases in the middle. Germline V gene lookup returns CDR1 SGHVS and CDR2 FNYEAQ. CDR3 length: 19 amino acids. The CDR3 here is CASSSLWGGRDTTNEKLFF. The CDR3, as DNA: TGTGCCAGCAGCTCCCTTTGGGGGGGGCGAGACACAACTAATGAAAAACTGTTTTTT.

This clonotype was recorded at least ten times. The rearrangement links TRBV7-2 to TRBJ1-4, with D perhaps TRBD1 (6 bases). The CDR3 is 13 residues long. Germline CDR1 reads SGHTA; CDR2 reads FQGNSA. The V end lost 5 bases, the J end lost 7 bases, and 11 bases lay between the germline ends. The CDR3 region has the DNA TGTGCCAGCAGCCCAAGGGGGGGTGAAAAACTGTTTTTT. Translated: CASSPRGGEKLFF.

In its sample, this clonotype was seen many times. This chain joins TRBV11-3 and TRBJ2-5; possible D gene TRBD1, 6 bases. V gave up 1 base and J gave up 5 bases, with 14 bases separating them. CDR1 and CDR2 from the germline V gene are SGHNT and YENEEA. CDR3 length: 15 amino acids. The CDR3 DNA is TGTGCCAGCAGCTTAGGCACAGGGTATCGGGAGACCCAGTACTTC. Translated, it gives CASSLGTGYRETQYF.

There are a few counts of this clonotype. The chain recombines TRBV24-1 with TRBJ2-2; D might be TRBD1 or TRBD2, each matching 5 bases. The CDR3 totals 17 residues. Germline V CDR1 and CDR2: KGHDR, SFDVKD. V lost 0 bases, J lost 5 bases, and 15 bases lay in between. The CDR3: CATSDLGTRAGTGELFF. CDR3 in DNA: TGTGCCACCAGTGATTTGGGGACGAGGGCCGGGACCGGGGAGCTGTTTTTT.

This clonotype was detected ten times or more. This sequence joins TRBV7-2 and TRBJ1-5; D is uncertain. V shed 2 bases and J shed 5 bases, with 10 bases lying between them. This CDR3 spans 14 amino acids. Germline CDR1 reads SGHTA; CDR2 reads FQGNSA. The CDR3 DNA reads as TGTGCCAGCAGCTTATGGCCCGGGGATCAGCCCCAGCATTTT. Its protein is CASSLWPGDQPQHF.

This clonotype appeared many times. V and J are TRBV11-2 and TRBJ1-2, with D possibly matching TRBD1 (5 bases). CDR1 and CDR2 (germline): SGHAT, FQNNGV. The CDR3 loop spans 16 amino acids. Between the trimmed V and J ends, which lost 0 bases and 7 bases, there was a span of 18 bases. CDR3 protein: CASSLENFGGESGYTF. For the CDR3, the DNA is TGTGCCAGCAGCTTAGAAAATTTCGGGGGGGAGTCTGGCTACACCTTC.

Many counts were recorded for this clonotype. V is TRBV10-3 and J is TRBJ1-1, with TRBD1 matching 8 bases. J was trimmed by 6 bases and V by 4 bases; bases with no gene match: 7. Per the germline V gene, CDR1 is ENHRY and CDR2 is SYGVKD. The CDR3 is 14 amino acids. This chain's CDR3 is CAISAEDRAAEAFF. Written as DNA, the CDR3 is TGTGCCATCAGTGCCGAGGACAGGGCGGCTGAAGCTTTCTTT.

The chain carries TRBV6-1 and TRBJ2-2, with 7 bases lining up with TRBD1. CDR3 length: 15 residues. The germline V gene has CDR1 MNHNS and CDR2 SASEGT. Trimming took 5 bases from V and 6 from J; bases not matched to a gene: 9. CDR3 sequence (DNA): TGTGCCAGCAGTATTTCCAGGGGGTATGCCGGGGAGCTGTTTTTT. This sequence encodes CASSISRGYAGELFF.

CDR3 sequence reads: CAWSVGLGETQYF. The DNA for the CDR3 is TGTGCCTGGAGTGTTGGTCTAGGGGAGACCCAGTACTTC. The V call is TRBV30, the J call TRBJ2-5; D is ambiguous. V dropped 0 bases and J dropped 5 bases, with 10 bases sitting between them. The CDR3 has 13 amino acids. The germline V gene encodes CDR1 GTSNPN and CDR2 SVGIG (reference sequence).

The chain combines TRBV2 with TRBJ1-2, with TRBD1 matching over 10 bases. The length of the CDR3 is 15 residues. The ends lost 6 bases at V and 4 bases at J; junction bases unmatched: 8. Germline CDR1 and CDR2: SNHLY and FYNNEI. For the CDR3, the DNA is TGTGCCAGCAGCACCGGGACAGGGGTTCGCTATGGCTACACCTTC. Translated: CASSTGTGVRYGYTF.

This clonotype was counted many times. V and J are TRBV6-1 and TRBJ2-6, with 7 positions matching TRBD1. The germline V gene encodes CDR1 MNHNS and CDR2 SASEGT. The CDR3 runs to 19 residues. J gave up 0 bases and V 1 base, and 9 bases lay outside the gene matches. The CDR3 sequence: CASSEVSGQINSGANVLTF. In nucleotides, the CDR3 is TGTGCCAGCAGTGAAGTGTCGGGACAGATAAACTCTGGGGCCAACGTCCTGACTTTC.

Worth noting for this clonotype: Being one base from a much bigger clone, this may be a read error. DNA of the CDR3: TGCAGTGCTAGAGACTGCTCACCCCCCCACTTT. Translated, it gives CSARDCSPPHF. The chain is built from TRBV20-1 and TRBJ1-6, with D hard to call. The CDR3 sequence is 11 residues long. Per the germline V gene, CDR1 is DFQATT and CDR2 is SNEGSKA (reference sequence).

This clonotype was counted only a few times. In DNA, the CDR3 is TGTGCCAGCAGCTTAACGGATCCGAAAAATCAGCCCCAGCATTTT. Amino acid sequence: CASSLTDPKNQPQHF. The chain is built from TRBV7-2 and TRBJ1-5, with D hard to call. With 2 bases removed from V and 4 bases from J, the gap between germline ends came to 12 bases. Germline V gives CDR1 SGHTA, CDR2 FQGNSA. The CDR3 has 15 amino acids.